The source of this TCR beta chain is a study of cytotoxic CD8 clonotypes in ibrutinib-treated CLL. Germline V gene lookup returns CDR1 LNHNV and CDR2 YYDKDF (reference sequence). CDR3 length: 14 residues. Trimming pared 1 base from V and 3 bases from J, leaving 10 bases between. Assay: immunoSEQ multiplex PCR; the TCRdb copy retains only in-frame clones and omits some. Of some 61,000 clones listed, approximately 70% are singletons. The sequence was obtained from a human donor with chronic lymphocytic leukemia. The sample consisted of PBMCs, taken after 12 months of ibrutinib treatment. The V call is TRBV15, the J call TRBJ2-7; D call uncertain. This chain's CDR3 is CATSRAAVSYEQYF. CDR3 in DNA: TGTGCCACCAGCAGAGCTGCGGTTAGCTACGAGCAGTACTTC.